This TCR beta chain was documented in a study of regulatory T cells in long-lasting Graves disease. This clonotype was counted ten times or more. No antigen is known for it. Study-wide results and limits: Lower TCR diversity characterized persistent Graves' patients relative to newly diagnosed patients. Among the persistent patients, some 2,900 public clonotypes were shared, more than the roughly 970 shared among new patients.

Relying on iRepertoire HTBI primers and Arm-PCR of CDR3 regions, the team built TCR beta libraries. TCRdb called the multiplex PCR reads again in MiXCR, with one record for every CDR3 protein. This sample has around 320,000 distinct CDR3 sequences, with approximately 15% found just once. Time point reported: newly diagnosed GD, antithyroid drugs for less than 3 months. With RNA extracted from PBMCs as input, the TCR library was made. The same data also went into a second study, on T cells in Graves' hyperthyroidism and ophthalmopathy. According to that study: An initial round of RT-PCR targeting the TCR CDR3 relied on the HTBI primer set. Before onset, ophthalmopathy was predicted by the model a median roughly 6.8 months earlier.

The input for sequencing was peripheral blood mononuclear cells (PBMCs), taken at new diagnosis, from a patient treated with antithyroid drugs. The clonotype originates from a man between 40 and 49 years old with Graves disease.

In DNA, the CDR3 is TGTGCCTGGAGTGTAGGGCTCAGCCACGAGCAGTACTTC. It is translated as CAWSVGLSHEQYF. This chain joins TRBV30 and TRBJ2-7, with D hard to call. V lost 0 bases, J lost 5 bases, and 11 bases lay in between. Germline V CDR1 and CDR2: GTSNPN, SVGIG (reference sequence). This CDR3 is built from 13 residues.